The source of this TCR beta chain is a study of beta chain features in type 1 diabetes. Reverse transcription of all isolated RNA meant that expressed TCRB transcripts were sequenced. Clones were read by immunoSEQ multiplex PCR, and TCRdb kept only the in-frame ones, dropping some. The sample shows 130,000 to 150,000 clones, around 51% of them seen only once. CDR3 size: 13 residues. Germline-derived CDR1 and CDR2 are SGHDT and YYEEEE. V lost 0 bases to trimming and J lost 8 bases, with 10 bases between them. Input material: Tregs from blood. The receptor was isolated from a man younger than 30 in good health. This chain connects TRBV5-6 to TRBJ2-3; a possible D gene is TRBD1 (5 bases). The CDR3 region has the DNA TGTGCCAGCAGCTTGGCAGGGTGGGGTACGCAGTATTTT. It is translated as CASSLAGWGTQYF.